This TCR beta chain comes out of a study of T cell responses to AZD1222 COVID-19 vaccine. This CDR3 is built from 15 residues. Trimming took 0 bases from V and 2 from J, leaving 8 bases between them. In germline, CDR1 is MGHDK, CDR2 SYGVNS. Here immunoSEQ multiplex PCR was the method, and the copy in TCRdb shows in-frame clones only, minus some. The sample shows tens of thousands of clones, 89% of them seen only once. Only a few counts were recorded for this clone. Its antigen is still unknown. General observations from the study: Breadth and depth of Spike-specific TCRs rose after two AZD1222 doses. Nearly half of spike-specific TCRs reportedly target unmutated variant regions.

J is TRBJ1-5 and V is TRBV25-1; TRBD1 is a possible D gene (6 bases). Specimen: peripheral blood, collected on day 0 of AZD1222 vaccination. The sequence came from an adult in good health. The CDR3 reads CASSEYRGGNQPQHF. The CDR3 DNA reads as TGTGCCAGCAGTGAATACAGGGGAGGCAATCAGCCCCAGCATTTT.